The 6 T cell receptor beta chains below come from one sample, sequenced in a study of memory CD4+ T cells and cytomegalovirus serostatus. TCRdb keeps only in-frame clones here, not all; method: immunoSEQ multiplex PCR. The sample holds 45,000 to 70,000 clones, around 82% seen once. Single viable CD3+CD4+CD8-CD45RO+ cells were sorted as the memory CD4+ T cells. The sample taken for sequencing was memory CD4+ T cells from blood. These receptor sequences come from an adult in good health and CMV-seronegative. Some clones in this sample may be carry-over from other donors' samples.

The V call is TRBV9, the J call TRBJ2-1, with TRBD2 identical over 12 bases. The germline gives CDR1 SGDLS, CDR2 YYNGEE. Losses at the gene ends were 3 bases for V and 4 bases for J; bases not matched to a gene: 8. The CDR3 is made up of 17 amino acids. The DNA for the CDR3 is TGTGCCAGCAGCGACGGACTAGCGGGATCGCTGTACAATGAGCAGTTCTTC. This gives the protein CASSDGLAGSLYNEQFF.

In its sample, this clone was seen a few times. The rearrangement joins TRBV7-2 to TRBJ1-6; D is undetermined. Germline lookup yields CDR1 SGHTA and CDR2 FQGNSA. V was clipped by 1 base and J by 7 bases, with 5 bases between them. This CDR3 has 13 residues. The CDR3 DNA reads as TGTGCCAGCAGCTTAGGACGGAATTCACCCCTCCACTTT. This sequence encodes CASSLGRNSPLHF. The full variable domain, in which reference TRBV7-2 and TRBJ1-6 provide the parts outside the CDR3, is GAGVSQSPSNKVTEKGKDVELRCDPISGHTALYWYRQSLGQGLEFLIYFQGNSAPDKSGLPSDRFSAERTGGSVSTLTIQRTQQEDSAVYLCASSLGRNSPLHFGNGTRLTVT.

The chain combines TRBV28 with TRBJ1-1; 8 bases line up with TRBD1. The CDR3 contains 13 residues. Trimming took 5 bases from V and 10 from J; bases not matched to a gene: 9. Per the germline V gene, CDR1 is MDHEN and CDR2 is SYDVKM. The CDR3 reads CASSQATGEGAFF. CDR3 bases: TGTGCCAGCAGTCAAGCGACAGGGGAGGGAGCTTTCTTT.

This sequence joins TRBV28 and TRBJ1-6; 7 bases are shared with TRBD1. This CDR3 contains 14 residues. Germline V lookup: CDR1 MDHEN, CDR2 SYDVKM. V lost 7 bases, J lost 7 bases, and 7 bases stayed unmatched. The CDR3 DNA is TGTGCCAGCATTGGACAGGTACTAAATTCACCCCTCCACTTT. The encoded protein is CASIGQVLNSPLHF.

The chain has TRBV7-9 and TRBJ2-3; D ambiguous. V lost 1 base, J lost 0 bases, and 8 bases lay in between. Germline CDR1 is SEHNR and CDR2 is FQNEAQ (reference sequence). CDR3 length: 15 amino acids. The CDR3 here is CASSLGLHSTDTQYF. CDR3 nucleotides: TGTGCCAGCAGCTTAGGACTCCATAGCACAGATACGCAGTATTTT.

This clone has just a few counts. The genes are TRBV5-4 and TRBJ1-1, with TRBD1 identical over 7 bases. The J segment lost 0 bases and the V segment lost 5 bases, leaving 4 bases of the junction unmatched. This CDR3 region has 14 residues. Germline lookup yields CDR1 SGHNT and CDR2 YYREEE (reference sequence). The CDR3 region is CASREGQMNTEAFF. The CDR3 bases are TGTGCCAGCAGGGAGGGACAGATGAACACTGAAGCTTTCTTT.